The present T cell receptor (beta chain) was sequenced within a study of blood T cell repertoires in COVID-19. In this sample, this clone turned up once. V dropped 6 bases and J dropped 6 bases, with 7 bases sitting between them. Per the germline V gene, CDR1 is KGHSH and CDR2 is LQKENI. The CDR3 covers 11 residues. Sequenced by immunoSEQ multiplex PCR; TCRdb stores in-frame clones only, minus some. The data contain about 110,000 clones, approximately 90% of them seen just once; the ten biggest clones take up 1.1%. The receptor comes from a human donor in a cohort sampled during active COVID-19. The gene calls are TRBV18 and TRBJ2-3; the D is unclear. Sequencing was performed on peripheral blood. The CDR3 nucleotides read TGTGCCAGCTCCCTGACTGATACGCAGTATTTT. Encoded protein: CASSLTDTQYF. The full variable domain, its missing parts supplied by reference TRBV18 and TRBJ2-3, is NAGVMQNPRHLVRRRGQEARLRCSPMKGHSHVYWYRQLPEEGLKFMVYLQKENIIDESGMPKERFSAEFPKEGPSILRIQQVVRGDSAAYFCASSLTDTQYFGPGTRLTVL.